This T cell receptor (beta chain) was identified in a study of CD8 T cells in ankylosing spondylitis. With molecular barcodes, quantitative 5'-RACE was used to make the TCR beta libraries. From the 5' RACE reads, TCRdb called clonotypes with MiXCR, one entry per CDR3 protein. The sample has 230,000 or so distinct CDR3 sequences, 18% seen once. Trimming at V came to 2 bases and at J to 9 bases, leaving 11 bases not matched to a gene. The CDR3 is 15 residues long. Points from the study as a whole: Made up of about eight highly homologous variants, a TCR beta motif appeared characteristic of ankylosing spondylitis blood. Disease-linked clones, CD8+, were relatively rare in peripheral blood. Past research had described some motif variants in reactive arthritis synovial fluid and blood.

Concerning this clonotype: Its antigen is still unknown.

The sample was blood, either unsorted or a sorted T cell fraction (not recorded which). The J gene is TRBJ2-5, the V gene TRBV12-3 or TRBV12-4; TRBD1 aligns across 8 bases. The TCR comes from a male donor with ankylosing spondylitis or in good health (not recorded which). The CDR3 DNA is TGTGCCAGCAGTTTAACCGGGACAGGCAGCAAGGCCCAGTACTTC. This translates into CASSLTGTGSKAQYF.